Following are 14 T cell receptor beta chains from one sample sequenced in a study of cytomegalovirus exposure and HLA in healthy donors (dated by TCRdb to 2015 to 2018). The library was prepared using the immunoSEQ multiplex PCR assay. The multiplex PCR relied on a mix of 60 forward primers for TCR Vbeta segments and 13 reverse primers for TCR Jbeta segments. TCRdb's version of the immuneACCESS table is confined to in-frame rearrangements and falls short of the full clone set. An unresolved V gene accounts for under half of the shortfall where checked; the remainder is of unknown origin. The sample contains more than 65,000 clones, around three quarters of them found a single time. The ten biggest clones cover over 3% of the sample. The sequenced material came from PBMCs. Receptors originate from a man aged 35 to 55 in good health and CMV-seronegative.

The rearrangement links TRBV7-6 to TRBJ2-2, with 9 bases identical to TRBD1. The V gene's germline CDR1 is SGHVS and CDR2 FNYEAQ. The CDR3 is 15 amino acids. The junction had 7 bases not matched to a gene; V was cut back by 5 bases and J by 6 bases. For the CDR3, the DNA is TGTGCCAGCAGCATCGGGACAGGGTTTTCCGGGGAGCTGTTTTTT. Translating it yields CASSIGTGFSGELFF.

This clone showed up just a few times. The chain recombines TRBV9 with TRBJ2-7; possible D gene TRBD2, 7 bases. Looked up from germline, CDR1 is SGDLS and CDR2 is YYNGEE. V lost 0 bases and J 6 bases, leaving 13 bases between the germline ends. There are 14 residues in the CDR3. This chain's CDR3 is CASSVGGGGREQYF. Written as DNA, the CDR3 is TGTGCCAGCAGCGTAGGAGGGGGGGGCCGCGAGCAGTACTTC.

The J gene is TRBJ2-7, the V gene TRBV27, with TRBD2 as a possible D gene (6 bases). Trimming removed 2 bases at V and 5 bases at J, with 19 bases between. The germline V gene encodes CDR1 MNHEY and CDR2 SMNVEV (reference sequence). The CDR3 has 16 residues. The CDR3 region has the DNA TGTGCCAGCAGTTTAATAAGAGGGCGGGGTAACCACGAGCAGTACTTC. Protein: CASSLIRGRGNHEQYF.

The rearrangement links TRBV7-6 to TRBJ2-3, with TRBD1 identical over 8 bases. CDR1 is SGHVS, CDR2 FNYEAQ, per germline. There are 15 residues in the CDR3. Germline trimming cut 5 bases from V and 1 base from J; bases unmatched to any gene: 5. DNA of the CDR3: TGTGCCAGCAGCGCCTCAGGGGGCCGCACAGATACGCAGTATTTT. Translated, it gives CASSASGGRTDTQYF.

The table lists this clone with a few counts. The rearrangement links TRBV28 to TRBJ1-6, with TRBD1 identical over 7 bases. Per germline, CDR1 MDHEN and CDR2 SYDVKM. J gave up 0 bases and V 6 bases, and 11 bases lay outside the gene matches. The CDR3 loop spans 18 amino acids. CDR3 protein: CASRIPGQASSYNSPLHF. The CDR3 coding sequence is TGTGCCAGCAGAATACCCGGACAGGCGAGCTCCTATAATTCACCCCTCCACTTT.

J is TRBJ1-2 and V is TRBV29-1; D uncertain. Germline lookup yields CDR1 SQVTM and CDR2 ANQGSEA. V lost 6 bases and J 8 bases, leaving 19 bases between the germline ends. This CDR3 contains 13 residues. CDR3 amino acids: CSVSQLGARGYTF. The DNA of the CDR3 is TGCAGCGTCTCCCAACTCGGCGCTAGGGGCTACACCTTC.

The chain carries TRBV7-6 and TRBJ2-2, with TRBD2 as a possible D gene (6 bases). The germline V gene has CDR1 SGHVS and CDR2 FNYEAQ. The CDR3 length is 15 residues. V lost 7 bases and J lost 5, with 17 bases in between. The CDR3 region is CASTLGGLGTGELFF. For the CDR3, the DNA is TGTGCCAGCACCTTGGGGGGTTTAGGAACCGGGGAGCTGTTTTTT.

This chain links TRBV11-2 with TRBJ2-2; 9 bases match TRBD1. Germline V gene sequence: CDR1 SGHAT, CDR2 FQNNGV. V trimming: 7 bases; J trimming: 6 bases; junction bases outside the gene matches: 12. CDR3 length: 16 residues. CDR3 sequence (DNA): TGTGCCAGCATGCGTCGGGGACAGGGCTTCTCCGGGGAGCTGTTTTTT. Its protein is CASMRRGQGFSGELFF.

The chain links TRBV9 to TRBJ2-7; no clear D gene. Germline V gene data show CDR1 as SGDLS and CDR2 as YYNGEE. This CDR3 is 13 amino acids long. Trimming removed 4 bases from V and 3 bases from J, with 11 bases in between. The CDR3 loop is CASSPSLIYEQYF. Here the CDR3 DNA reads TGTGCCAGCAGCCCTTCACTCATCTACGAGCAGTACTTC.

The chain has TRBV7-3 and TRBJ1-2, with 11 bases matching TRBD1. Per the germline V gene, CDR1 is SGHTA and CDR2 is FQGTGA. With V trimmed by 5 bases and J by 4 bases, 6 bases remained unmatched. CDR3 size: 15 residues. Here the CDR3 DNA reads TGTGCCAGCAGCACCGGGGACAGGGGGGCCTATGGCTACACCTTC. As protein: CASSTGDRGAYGYTF.

The CDR3 bases are TGTGCCAGCAGCCAGGACCCCAAGCGGGGGGGCCTAATGTTGGAGCAGTTCTTC. This sequence encodes CASSQDPKRGGLMLEQFF. The chain recombines TRBV4-2 with TRBJ2-1; TRBD2 matches 10 bases. The junction had 18 bases not matched to a gene; V was cut back by 3 bases and J by 10 bases. The CDR3 consists of 18 residues. Germline V gives CDR1 LGHNA, CDR2 YNFKEQ.

V is TRBV19 and J is TRBJ2-1, with 15 bases identical to TRBD2. This CDR3 spans 18 amino acids. Germline trimming cut 4 bases from V and 0 bases from J; bases unmatched to any gene: 4. CDR1 is LNHDA, CDR2 SQIVND, per germline (reference sequence). This CDR3 reads CASSTGTSGGYSYNEQFF. The CDR3 bases are TGTGCCAGTAGTACCGGGACTAGCGGGGGGTACTCCTACAATGAGCAGTTCTTC. The full variable domain, rest sourced from reference TRBV19 and TRBJ2-1, is DGGITQSPKYLFRKEGQNVTLSCEQNLNHDAMYWYRQDPGQGLRLIYYSQIVNDFQKGDIAEGYSVSREKKESFPLTVTSAQKNPTAFYLCASSTGTSGGYSYNEQFFGPGTRLTVL.

Turning to this clone: One end of the junction does not line up with germline, which may come from a read error. V usage is TRBV5-1 and J usage is TRBJ2-6, with TRBD2 matching 8 bases. The germline V gene encodes CDR1 SGHRS and CDR2 YFSETQ. This CDR3 is built from 16 residues. This CDR3 is CASSFRGGPGANVLPF. CDR3 nucleotide sequence: TGCGCCAGCAGCTTTCGGGGGGGACCGGGGGCCAACGTCCTGCCTTTC.

This chain connects TRBV15 to TRBJ2-1; 8 positions agree with TRBD1. The V and J ends lost 0 bases and 13 bases, in that order; junction bases with no gene match: 5. Germline CDR1 is LNHNV and CDR2 is YYDKDF (reference sequence). The CDR3 runs to 13 residues. The CDR3 coding sequence is TGTGCCACCAGCAGAGATTTACAGGGGGATCAGTTCTTC. Translating gives CATSRDLQGDQFF.